The 25 T cell receptor beta chains below come from one sample, sequenced in a study of blood T cell repertoires in COVID-19 (TCRdb year 2020). The library was prepared using the immunoSEQ multiplex PCR assay. TCRdb limited this immuneACCESS table to in-frame rearrangements with V and J called. A share of clones is missing; checked studies link under half to unresolved V genes, and the rest is unexplained. This sample gives 250,000 to 350,000 clones in total; almost 90% of them show up just once. The ten top clones hold approximately 4% of the sample. Sequencing used PBMCs or T cells enriched from blood (not recorded which). The receptors were gathered from a woman younger than 30 with acute COVID-19.

CDR3: CASSQVMFNYGYTF. The DNA of the CDR3 is TGTGCCAGCAGCCAAGTTATGTTTAACTATGGCTACACCTTC. The chain combines TRBV14 with TRBJ1-2; D not certain. This CDR3 comprises 14 residues. Trimming pared 1 base from V and 1 base from J, leaving 7 bases between. Per the germline V gene, CDR1 is SGHDN and CDR2 is FVKESK.

Note on this clone: This sample also contains other DNA sequences that code for the same CDR3. The chain employs TRBV11-2 and TRBJ2-7, with 7 bases aligning to TRBD1. The germline V gene encodes CDR1 SGHAT and CDR2 FQNNGV. This CDR3 is built from 14 residues. After removal of 3 bases from V and 2 bases from J, the junction contained 4 bases not matched to a gene. The CDR3 nucleotides read TGTGCCAGCAGCTTGGGGACAGCCACCTACGAGCAGTACTTC. Residues: CASSLGTATYEQYF.

As regards this clone: One end of the junction varies from germline; a read error may be responsible. The chain is built from TRBV6-6 and TRBJ2-5; 15 positions match TRBD2. CDR3 length: 15 residues. CDR1 is MNHNY and CDR2 is SVGAGI in the germline V gene (reference sequence). The CDR3 nucleotides read TGTGCCAGCAGTTACGATGGACTAGCGGGAGGGACCCTGTACTTC. Its translation: CASSYDGLAGGTLYF.

The rearrangement links TRBV5-4 to TRBJ1-2; 9 nucleotides match TRBD1. The CDR3 has 16 residues. Germline CDR1 and CDR2: SGHNT and YYREEE (reference sequence). V was pared by 0 bases and J by 7 bases, with 10 bases of the junction left unmatched. As DNA, the CDR3 is TGTGCCAGCAGCTTGGAAACAGGGGGCGTGGAACGTGGCTACACCTTC. Its translation: CASSLETGGVERGYTF.

The chain's CDR3 is CASSLEDRGFVAFF. The CDR3 DNA is TGCGCCAGCAGCTTGGAAGACAGGGGGTTTGTGGCTTTCTTT. The J gene is TRBJ1-1, the V gene TRBV5-1, with 9 bases that match TRBD1. Per the germline V gene, CDR1 is SGHRS and CDR2 is YFSETQ. V was pared by 0 bases and J by 11 bases, with 8 bases of the junction left unmatched. This CDR3 is built from 14 residues.

The genes are TRBV28 and TRBJ2-7, with D possibly matching TRBD1 (6 bases). CDR3 size: 14 residues. Germline V gene lookup returns CDR1 MDHEN and CDR2 SYDVKM. Trimming stripped 6 bases from V and 5 bases from J, with 17 bases between. In DNA form, the CDR3 reads TGTGCCAGCAGCGGAACCCAGGGGCGAGACGAGCAGTACTTC. Protein: CASSGTQGRDEQYF.

The chain links TRBV28 to TRBJ2-7; 9 positions agree with TRBD1. With V trimmed by 2 bases and J by 6 bases, 8 bases remained unmatched. The CDR3 sequence is 15 residues long. Germline V lookup: CDR1 MDHEN, CDR2 SYDVKM. For the CDR3, the DNA is TGTGCCAGCAGTTTAATAGGGACAGGGATGGGCGAGCAGTACTTC. Its translation is CASSLIGTGMGEQYF.

The gene calls are TRBV6-5 and TRBJ1-2, with unresolved D. Germline assignment: CDR1 MNHEY and CDR2 SVGAGI. The CDR3 covers 13 residues. Deletions cut 2 bases from V and 8 bases from J, with 12 bases between. The CDR3 loop is CASSYLGSRGYTF. The CDR3 DNA sequence: TGTGCCAGCAGTTACCTGGGCAGTCGCGGCTACACCTTC.

This chain joins TRBV19 and TRBJ1-4; 7 positions match TRBD1. Trimming took 5 bases from V and 2 from J; bases not matched to a gene: 5. The CDR3 consists of 15 residues. Per the germline V gene, CDR1 is LNHDA and CDR2 is SQIVND (reference sequence). CDR3 nucleotides: TGTGCCAGTAGTTTCAGGGGGAGCACTAATGAAAAACTGTTTTTT. Translating gives CASSFRGSTNEKLFF.

The V gene is TRBV5-6, the J gene TRBJ2-7; a possible D gene is TRBD1 (6 bases). V dropped 1 base and J dropped 5 bases, with 16 bases sitting between them. This CDR3 contains 15 residues. Germline CDR1 is SGHDT and CDR2 is YYEEEE. CDR3 DNA sequence: TGTGCCAGCAGCTTGTTAGGCCAGGGGACCAACGAGCAGTACTTC. Its protein product is CASSLLGQGTNEQYF.

V and J are TRBV7-9 and TRBJ1-1; 7 positions match TRBD1. Trimming at V came to 6 bases and at J to 0 bases, leaving 4 bases not matched to a gene. The CDR3 is 14 residues long. In germline, CDR1 is SEHNR, CDR2 FQNEAQ (reference sequence). CDR3 sequence reads: CASSKQGLNTEAFF. The CDR3, as DNA: TGTGCCAGCAGTAAACAGGGGCTGAACACTGAAGCTTTCTTT.

The J gene is TRBJ1-5, the V gene TRBV27; D unresolved. The V and J ends lost 0 bases and 1 base respectively, with 10 bases between them. The CDR3 totals 16 residues. Germline V gene data show CDR1 as MNHEY and CDR2 as SMNVEV (reference sequence). For the CDR3, the DNA is TGTGCCAGCAGTTTATCAGCCGGGGTAAGCAATCAGCCCCAGCATTTT. Translating gives CASSLSAGVSNQPQHF.

This clone came up once. The genes are TRBV3-1 (or the pseudogene TRBV3-2) and TRBJ1-5; 7 bases match TRBD1. CDR3 size: 17 residues. Germline-derived CDR1 and CDR2 are LGHDT and YNNKEL (reference sequence). V trimming: 2 bases; J trimming: 5 bases; junction bases outside the gene matches: 12. The CDR3 region is CASSQLSGTAMDQPQHF. CDR3 nucleotide sequence: TGTGCCAGCAGCCAACTGTCCGGGACAGCGATGGATCAGCCCCAGCATTTT.

A few counts support this clone. The V gene is TRBV28, the J gene TRBJ1-2; no clear D gene. Trimming cost V 10 bases and J 2 bases, with 8 bases left between them. CDR3 length: 11 amino acids. From germline, CDR1 is MDHEN and CDR2 SYDVKM. CDR3 coding DNA: TGTGCCACAAGAGTAAACTATGGCTACACCTTC. Translation: CATRVNYGYTF.

The chain combines TRBV2 with TRBJ1-6; D uncertain. There are 15 residues in the CDR3. The V gene's germline CDR1 is SNHLY and CDR2 FYNNEI. Trimming left V 2 bases short and J 7 bases short, with 12 bases between. CDR3 nucleotide sequence: TGTGCCAGCAGTGAATGGCGGAATTCCAATTCACCCCTCCACTTT. Translation: CASSEWRNSNSPLHF.

The chain employs TRBV27 and TRBJ2-2; 7 nucleotides agree with TRBD1. This CDR3 contains 16 residues. From germline, CDR1 is MNHEY and CDR2 SMNVEV (reference sequence). Trimming cost V 5 bases and J 5 bases; bases outside gene matches: 11. DNA of the CDR3: TGTGCCAGCAGTGGACGGACAGGAAAGCCAACCGGGGAGCTGTTTTTT. Protein sequence: CASSGRTGKPTGELFF.

This sequence joins TRBV12-3 or TRBV12-4 and TRBJ2-7, with D uncertain. Trimming removed 6 bases at V and 6 bases at J, with 15 bases between. The CDR3 sequence is 13 residues long. The CDR3 DNA reads TGTGCCAGCAGCCCTAACCGACGAGGCGAGCAGTACTTC. Translated, it gives CASSPNRRGEQYF.

The chain employs TRBV5-1 and TRBJ2-7; possibly TRBD1 for D (5 bases). The germline V gene has CDR1 SGHRS and CDR2 YFSETQ. This CDR3 contains 15 residues. Deletions cut 5 bases from V and 0 bases from J, with 15 bases between. CDR3 region: CASSFRQSGSYEQYF. In nucleotides, the CDR3 is TGCGCCAGCAGTTTTCGACAGTCTGGCTCCTACGAGCAGTACTTC.

CDR3 region: CAIHNRGVLSGGYTF. In nucleotides, the CDR3 is TGTGCCATCCACAACCGCGGAGTTCTGAGCGGGGGCTACACCTTC. The chain couples TRBV10-3 to TRBJ1-2; D unresolved. The CDR3 runs 15 residues. From germline, CDR1 is ENHRY and CDR2 SYGVKD. Trimming removed 8 bases from V and 8 bases from J, with 24 bases in between.

This rearrangement joins TRBV5-1 to TRBJ1-6; 11 bases are shared with TRBD1. The V gene end was trimmed by 3 bases and the J gene end by 8 bases; junction bases not matched to a gene: 10. The CDR3 has 17 amino acids. Germline V gene data show CDR1 as SGHRS and CDR2 as YFSETQ. CDR3 protein: CASSSPPGTGGDSPLHF. The CDR3, as DNA: TGCGCCAGCAGCTCCCCCCCCGGGACAGGGGGGGATTCACCCCTCCACTTT.

This clone was seen just once. A junction end diverges from the germline sequence, so it may reflect a read error. The genes are TRBV5-8 and TRBJ1-5, with TRBD1 matching 11 bases. The CDR3 loop spans 15 amino acids. Per germline, CDR1 SGHTS and CDR2 YDEGEE. The CDR3 sequence is CASTPGQGAHHPQHF. The CDR3 region has the DNA TGTGCCAGCACCCCTGGACAGGGGGCACATCATCCCCAGCATTTT.

The chain uses TRBV12-3 or TRBV12-4 and TRBJ2-7; TRBD2 matches 7 bases. This CDR3 spans 13 amino acids. V lost 4 bases and J lost 5; bases outside the gene matches: 5. For the CDR3, the DNA is TGTGCCAGCAGTTGGGGGGAGGGGAACGAGCAGTACTTC. This encodes CASSWGEGNEQYF.

The chain carries TRBV4-2 and TRBJ2-7, with 9 nucleotides matching TRBD1. Losses at the gene ends were 0 bases for V and 2 bases for J; bases not matched to a gene: 2. CDR3 length: 15 residues. Germline CDR1 LGHNA, CDR2 YNFKEQ. The CDR3 is CASSQDRQGAYEQYF. The CDR3 DNA sequence: TGTGCCAGCAGCCAAGATCGACAGGGGGCCTACGAGCAGTACTTC.

The chain has TRBV7-9 and TRBJ2-1; D possibly corresponds to TRBD2 (6 bases). Per the germline V gene, CDR1 is SEHNR and CDR2 is FQNEAQ (reference sequence). V shed 8 bases and J shed 7 bases, with 12 bases lying between them. There are 12 residues in the CDR3. DNA of the CDR3: TGTGCCAGCCGCATTAGCGGAAATGAGCAGTTCTTC. Its protein product is CASRISGNEQFF.

This rearrangement joins TRBV29-1 to TRBJ1-5; 7 positions agree with TRBD1. Germline CDR1 is SQVTM and CDR2 is ANQGSEA. Losses at the gene ends were 7 bases for V and 2 bases for J; bases not matched to a gene: 8. The CDR3 has 14 residues. The CDR3 protein is CSAVTGFGNQPQHF. CDR3 nucleotides: TGCAGCGCTGTGACAGGGTTCGGCAATCAGCCCCAGCATTTT.